Listed here are 27 T cell receptor beta chains from one sample, sequenced in a study of cytomegalovirus exposure and HLA in healthy donors. Method: immunoSEQ multiplex PCR; TCRdb's copy keeps in-frame clones and lacks some. The table lists more than 95,000 clones, about 89% of them singletons. Specimen: PBMCs. These TCRs come from a young woman in good health and CMV-seronegative.

This clone was seen only a few times. V and J are TRBV20-1 and TRBJ2-7; D call uncertain. V was pared by 4 bases and J by 2 bases, with 6 bases between. The germline gives CDR1 DFQATT, CDR2 SNEGSKA (reference sequence). The CDR3 extends over 11 amino acids. Written as DNA, the CDR3 is TGCAGTGCTAATGCAGCCTACGAGCAGTACTTC. It is translated as CSANAAYEQYF.

Of note for this clone: One end of the junction does not line up with germline, which may come from a read error. The chain employs TRBV9 and TRBJ2-3; 8 bases fit TRBD2. In germline, CDR1 is SGDLS, CDR2 YYNGEE. This CDR3 comprises 13 residues. This CDR3 reads CASSPGGAETQYF. The CDR3 DNA sequence: TGTGCCAGCAGCCCCGGGGGGGCAGAAACGCAGTATTTT.

This clone was counted between two and nine times. This chain uses TRBV10-3 with TRBJ1-1; D not certain. Germline V gene data show CDR1 as ENHRY and CDR2 as SYGVKD. V was pared by 4 bases and J by 1 base, with 7 bases between. This CDR3 has 13 residues. CDR3 nucleotide sequence: TGTGCCATCAGTGGTACGGGGAACACTGAAGCTTTCTTT. It yields the protein CAISGTGNTEAFF.

The chain is built from TRBV7-3 and TRBJ1-2; the match to TRBD1 covers 7 bases. The CDR3 covers 14 residues. V shed 3 bases and J 4 bases; nucleotides not matched to a gene: 5. Germline V gene lookup returns CDR1 SGHTA and CDR2 FQGTGA. The CDR3 nucleotides read TGTGCCAGCAGCTTGGGGACAGAGGGCTATGGCTACACCTTC. Protein sequence: CASSLGTEGYGYTF.

The chain combines TRBV2 with TRBJ2-7; maybe TRBD1 (5 bases). CDR3 length: 13 amino acids. V was shortened by 2 bases and J by 3 bases, with 8 bases between the two germline ends. The V gene's germline CDR1 is SNHLY and CDR2 FYNNEI. CDR3 nucleotide sequence: TGTGCCAGCAGTGAAAGACAGTTCTACGAGCAGTACTTC. This sequence encodes CASSERQFYEQYF.

The V call is TRBV19, the J call TRBJ2-1, with TRBD2 identical over 10 bases. CDR1 LNHDA and CDR2 SQIVND come from the germline V gene (reference sequence). The CDR3 has 14 amino acids. With 10 bases clipped from V and 7 bases from J, the junction kept 10 bases outside the gene matches. The CDR3 sequence: CATASGSLWNEQFF. CDR3 coding DNA: TGTGCCACAGCTAGCGGGAGTCTTTGGAATGAGCAGTTCTTC.

The chain uses TRBV11-2 and TRBJ2-3; 15 bases match TRBD2. V was pared by 5 bases and J by 7 bases, with 7 bases of the junction left unmatched. CDR3 size: 16 residues. Germline CDR1 and CDR2: SGHAT and FQNNGV. As DNA, the CDR3 is TGTGCCAGCAGCGCCTGGACTAGCGGGAGGGCAAATACGCAGTATTTT. Its protein is CASSAWTSGRANTQYF.

The chain carries TRBV19 and TRBJ1-4; the match to TRBD1 covers 10 bases. The germline CDR1 and CDR2 sequences are LNHDA and SQIVND (reference sequence). The CDR3 covers 15 residues. The ends lost 8 bases at V and 5 bases at J; junction bases unmatched: 8. The CDR3, as DNA: TGTGCCAGTTCGCGTTTGGGACAGGGGAATGAAAAACTGTTTTTT. It yields the protein CASSRLGQGNEKLFF.

This clone was found once. The chain links TRBV27 to TRBJ2-3, with D uncertain. Germline lookup yields CDR1 MNHEY and CDR2 SMNVEV (reference sequence). V shed 2 bases and J shed 3 bases, with 12 bases lying between them. The CDR3 consists of 15 residues. CDR3 amino acids: CASSLGEFGTDTQYF. The CDR3 region has the DNA TGTGCCAGCAGTTTAGGAGAGTTCGGTACAGATACGCAGTATTTT.

The V call is TRBV7-9, the J call TRBJ2-1; 15 bases agree with TRBD2. This CDR3 comprises 16 residues. Trimming took 7 bases from V and 7 from J; bases not matched to a gene: 8. The germline gives CDR1 SEHNR, CDR2 FQNEAQ (reference sequence). The CDR3 reads CASTLWTSGRANEQFF. The CDR3 region has the DNA TGTGCCAGCACCCTCTGGACTAGCGGGAGGGCAAATGAGCAGTTCTTC.

V and J are TRBV18 and TRBJ2-7; 7 positions match TRBD1. The length of the CDR3 is 13 residues. The ends lost 3 bases at V and 3 bases at J; junction bases unmatched: 2. From germline, CDR1 is KGHSH and CDR2 LQKENI. CDR3: CASSPDRVYEQYF. The CDR3 bases are TGTGCCAGCTCACCCGACAGGGTCTACGAGCAGTACTTC.

This clone was counted only a few times. The chain links TRBV7-2 to TRBJ2-7; the match to TRBD2 covers 10 bases. The V gene's germline CDR1 is SGHTA and CDR2 FQGNSA. The V segment lost 5 bases and the J segment 2 bases; nucleotides outside the gene matches: 3. The CDR3 totals 14 residues. CDR3 region: CASSVTSGAYEQYF. The CDR3 coding sequence is TGTGCCAGCAGCGTCACTAGCGGGGCCTACGAGCAGTACTTC.

The gene calls are TRBV4-1 and TRBJ2-5; TRBD1 agrees at 9 bases. This CDR3 has 14 amino acids. The trim removed 1 base at V and 3 bases at J, leaving 0 bases unmatched. The germline gives CDR1 MGHRA, CDR2 YSYEKL. The CDR3 sequence is CASSQGTGEETQYF. The CDR3 DNA is TGCGCCAGCAGCCAAGGGACAGGGGAAGAGACCCAGTACTTC.

V and J are TRBV15 and TRBJ1-3; D is undetermined. The CDR3 totals 17 residues. Germline V gives CDR1 LNHNV, CDR2 YYDKDF (reference sequence). Trimming took off 1 base at V and 0 bases at J, with 13 bases between the two ends. Written as DNA, the CDR3 is TGTGCCACCAGCAGAGCGGCCGGGGTAGACTCTGGAAACACCATATATTTT. As protein: CATSRAAGVDSGNTIYF.

The chain links TRBV7-6 to TRBJ2-1; 11 nucleotides agree with TRBD2. V lost 6 bases and J lost 1; bases outside the gene matches: 5. Germline V gene data show CDR1 as SGHVS and CDR2 as FNYEAQ. The CDR3 is made up of 16 amino acids. Here the CDR3 DNA reads TGTGCCAGCAGTATTCTAGCGGGAGGATCCTACAATGAGCAGTTCTTC. Its translation is CASSILAGGSYNEQFF.

Remarks on this clone: Other DNA sequences in the same sample also yield this CDR3. The CDR3 region has the DNA TGCGCCAGCAGCCAAGACAGGGGGCCATACGAGCAGTACTTC. This translates into CASSQDRGPYEQYF. J is TRBJ2-7 and V is TRBV4-1; the match to TRBD1 covers 8 bases. Germline V gives CDR1 MGHRA, CDR2 YSYEKL. Germline trimming cut 0 bases from V and 4 bases from J; bases unmatched to any gene: 2. The CDR3 is made up of 14 amino acids.

The rearrangement joins TRBV7-9 to TRBJ2-7, with D possibly TRBD2 on 5 matching bases. The CDR3 is 13 residues long. The V gene lost 1 base and the J gene lost 6 bases, with 10 bases spanning the gap. The germline gives CDR1 SEHNR, CDR2 FQNEAQ (reference sequence). The CDR3 nucleotides read TGTGCCAGCAGCTTAGAACAAGGGAGCGAGCAGTACTTC. This translates into CASSLEQGSEQYF.

The V gene is TRBV19, the J gene TRBJ2-1; 7 bases agree with TRBD1. Germline V gene lookup returns CDR1 LNHDA and CDR2 SQIVND (reference sequence). The CDR3 consists of 15 residues. Unmatched junction bases numbered 4, after V lost 5 bases and J lost 0 bases. The DNA of the CDR3 is TGTGCCAGTAGTTGGGGACAGTACTCCTACAATGAGCAGTTCTTC. Protein: CASSWGQYSYNEQFF.

The sample holds one count of this clone. The chain links TRBV29-1 to TRBJ2-7; 7 bases are a match to TRBD2. In germline, CDR1 is SQVTM, CDR2 ANQGSEA. The CDR3 is 14 amino acids. V lost 3 bases to trimming and J lost 4 bases; unmatched junction nucleotides: 9. The CDR3 sequence: CSVDVAGREYEQYF. In DNA, the CDR3 is TGCAGCGTTGATGTGGCCGGGCGGGAGTACGAGCAGTACTTC.

This sequence joins TRBV5-1 and TRBJ1-1; 7 nucleotides match TRBD1. CDR3 length: 16 residues. Germline V lookup: CDR1 SGHRS, CDR2 YFSETQ. The trim removed 1 base at V and 5 bases at J, leaving 11 bases unmatched. The CDR3 nucleotides are TGCGCCAGCAGCTTGCTAGAGGGGGCGACTCTTACTGAAGCTTTCTTT. This gives the protein CASSLLEGATLTEAFF.

The CDR3 loop reads CASRMGGARGGYTF. The CDR3 bases are TGTGCCAGCAGAATGGGGGGGGCCCGAGGGGGCTACACCTTC. The V call is TRBV7-9, the J call TRBJ1-2; maybe TRBD1 (6 bases). The germline CDR1 and CDR2 sequences are SEHNR and FQNEAQ (reference sequence). The CDR3 runs 14 residues. V lost 6 bases to trimming and J lost 8 bases, with 19 bases between them. Supplemented by reference TRBV7-9 and TRBJ1-2, the full variable domain reads DTGVSQNPRHKITKRGQNVTFRCDPISEHNRLYWYRQTLGQGPEFLTYFQNEAQLEKSRLLSDRFSAERPKGSFSTLEIQRTEQGDSAMYLCASRMGGARGGYTFGSGTRLTVV.

The chain joins TRBV5-1 to TRBJ2-1; 7 nucleotides agree with TRBD2. This CDR3 region has 15 residues. J was trimmed by 3 bases and V by 0 bases; bases with no gene match: 3. Germline V gene lookup returns CDR1 SGHRS and CDR2 YFSETQ. The CDR3 DNA follows: TGCGCCAGCAGCTTGGAAGCGGGATACTACAATGAGCAGTTCTTC. Protein product: CASSLEAGYYNEQFF.

The chain recombines TRBV11-3 with TRBJ1-2; D unclear. This CDR3 has 14 residues. Germline values: CDR1 SGHNT, CDR2 YENEEA. Trimming cost V 4 bases and J 1 base, with 10 bases left between them. CDR3 DNA: TGTGCCAGCAGCTCCGGCGGTTTTAACTATGGCTACACCTTC. This translates into CASSSGGFNYGYTF.

V usage is TRBV10-1 and J usage is TRBJ2-1; tentatively, D is TRBD2 (5 bases). Looked up from germline, CDR1 is WNHNN and CDR2 is SYGVQD (reference sequence). The ends were cut back, 4 bases at V and 8 bases at J, with 12 bases in the middle. The CDR3 is 13 amino acids. The CDR3 loop is CASSGDGRDEQFF. As DNA, the CDR3 is TGCGCCAGCAGTGGTGACGGGCGGGATGAGCAGTTCTTC.

The chain carries TRBV21-1 and TRBJ1-4. TRBV21-1 is an annotated pseudogene. The CDR3 contains 15 residues. The CDR3, as DNA: TGTGCCAGCAGCGCCTCACCTACAACTAATGAAAAACTGTTTTTT. This sequence encodes CASSASPTTNEKLFF.

The CDR3 DNA sequence: TGTGCCAGCAGCTTAGGGGTCAGGGGCACTGGAAACACCATATATTTT. This translates into CASSLGVRGTGNTIYF. This rearrangement joins TRBV11-2 to TRBJ1-3, with D tentatively TRBD1 (6 bases). V was cut by 1 base and J by 2 bases, with 12 bases left in between. Germline CDR1 is SGHAT and CDR2 is FQNNGV. The CDR3 covers 16 residues. Variable domain in full (rest from reference TRBV11-2 and TRBJ1-3): EAGVAQSPRYKIIEKRQSVAFWCNPISGHATLYWYQQILGQGPKLLIQFQNNGVVDDSQLPKDRFSAERLKGVDSTLKIQPAKLEDSAVYLCASSLGVRGTGNTIYFGEGSWLTVV.

The chain uses TRBV5-6 and TRBJ1-2; 8 positions match TRBD1. The CDR3 loop spans 14 amino acids. The trim removed 6 bases at V and 6 bases at J, leaving 10 bases unmatched. Per the germline V gene, CDR1 is SGHDT and CDR2 is YYEEEE. The CDR3 coding sequence is TGTGCCAGCATCTCCGGACAGGGACTGGATGGCTACACCTTC. It encodes CASISGQGLDGYTF.